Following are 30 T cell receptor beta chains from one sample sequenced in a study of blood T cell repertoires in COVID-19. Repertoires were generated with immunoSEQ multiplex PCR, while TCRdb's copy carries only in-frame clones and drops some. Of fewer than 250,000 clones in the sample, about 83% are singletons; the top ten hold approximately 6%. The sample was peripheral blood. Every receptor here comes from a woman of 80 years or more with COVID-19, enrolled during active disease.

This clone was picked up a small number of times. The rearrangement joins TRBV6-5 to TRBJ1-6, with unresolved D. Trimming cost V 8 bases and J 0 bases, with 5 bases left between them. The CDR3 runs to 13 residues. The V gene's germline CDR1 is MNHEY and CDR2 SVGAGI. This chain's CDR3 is CASGSSYNSPLHF. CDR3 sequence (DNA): TGTGCCAGCGGGAGCTCCTATAATTCACCCCTCCACTTT.

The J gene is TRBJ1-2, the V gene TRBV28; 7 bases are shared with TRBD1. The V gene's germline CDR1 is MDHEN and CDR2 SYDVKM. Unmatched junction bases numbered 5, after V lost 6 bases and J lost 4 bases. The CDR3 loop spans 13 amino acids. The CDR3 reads CASSPQGSYGYTF. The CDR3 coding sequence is TGTGCCAGCAGCCCACAGGGGTCCTATGGCTACACCTTC.

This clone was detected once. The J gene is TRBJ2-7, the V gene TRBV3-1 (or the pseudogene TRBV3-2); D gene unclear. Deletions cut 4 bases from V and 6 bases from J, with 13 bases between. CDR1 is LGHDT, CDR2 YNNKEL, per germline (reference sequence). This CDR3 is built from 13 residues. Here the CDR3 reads CASSPGPSREQYV. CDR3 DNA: TGTGCCAGCAGCCCTGGGCCCTCCCGCGAGCAGTACGTC.

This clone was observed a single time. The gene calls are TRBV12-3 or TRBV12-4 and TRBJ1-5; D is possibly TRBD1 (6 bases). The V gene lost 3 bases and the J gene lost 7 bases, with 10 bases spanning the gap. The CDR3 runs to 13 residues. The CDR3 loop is CASSFYRAQPQHF. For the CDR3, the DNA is TGTGCCAGCAGTTTCTACAGGGCGCAGCCCCAGCATTTT.

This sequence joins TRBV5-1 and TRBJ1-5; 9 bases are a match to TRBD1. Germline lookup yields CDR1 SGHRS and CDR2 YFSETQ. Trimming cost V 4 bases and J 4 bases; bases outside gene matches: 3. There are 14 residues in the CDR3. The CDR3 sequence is CASSHGQGNQPQHF. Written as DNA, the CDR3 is TGCGCCAGCAGCCACGGACAGGGGAATCAGCCCCAGCATTTT.

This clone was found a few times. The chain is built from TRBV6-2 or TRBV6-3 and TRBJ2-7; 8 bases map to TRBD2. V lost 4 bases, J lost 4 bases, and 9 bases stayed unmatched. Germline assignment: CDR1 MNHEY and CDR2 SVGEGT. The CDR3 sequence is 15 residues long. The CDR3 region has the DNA TGTGCCAGCAGTTCCCCGGGAGGGGTGATGTACGAGCAGTACTTC. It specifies CASSSPGGVMYEQYF.

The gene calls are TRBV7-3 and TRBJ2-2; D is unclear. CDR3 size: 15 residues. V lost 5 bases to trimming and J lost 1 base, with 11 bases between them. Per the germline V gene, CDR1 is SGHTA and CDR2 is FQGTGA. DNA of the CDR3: TGTGCCAGCAGCCCACAGTCAGGGAACACCGGGGAGCTGTTTTTT. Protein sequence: CASSPQSGNTGELFF.

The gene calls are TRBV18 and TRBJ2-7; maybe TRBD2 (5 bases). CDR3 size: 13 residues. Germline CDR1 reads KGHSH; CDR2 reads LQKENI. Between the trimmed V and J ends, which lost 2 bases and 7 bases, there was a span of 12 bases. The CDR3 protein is CASSPKATGEQYV. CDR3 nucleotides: TGTGCCAGCTCACCAAAGGCCACGGGGGAGCAGTACGTC.

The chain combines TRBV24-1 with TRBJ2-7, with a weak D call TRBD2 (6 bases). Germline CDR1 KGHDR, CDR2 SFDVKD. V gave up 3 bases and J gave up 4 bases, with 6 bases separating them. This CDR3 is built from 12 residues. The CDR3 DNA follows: TGTGCCACCAGTGATGGGGGGTACGAGCAGTACTTC. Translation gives CATSDGGYEQYF.

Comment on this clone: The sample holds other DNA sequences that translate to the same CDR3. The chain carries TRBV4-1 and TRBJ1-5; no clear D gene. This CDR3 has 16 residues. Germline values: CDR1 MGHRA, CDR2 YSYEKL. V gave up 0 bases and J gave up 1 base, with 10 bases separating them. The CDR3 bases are TGCGCCAGCAGCCAAGAGAAGGGAGGGAGCAATCAGCCCCAGCATTTT. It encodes CASSQEKGGSNQPQHF.

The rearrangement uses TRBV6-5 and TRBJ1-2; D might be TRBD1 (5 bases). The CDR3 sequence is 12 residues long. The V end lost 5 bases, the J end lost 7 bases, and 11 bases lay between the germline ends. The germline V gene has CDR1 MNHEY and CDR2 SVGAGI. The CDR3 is CASSNVGRGYTF. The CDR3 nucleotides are TGTGCCAGCAGTAACGTGGGGCGTGGCTACACCTTC.

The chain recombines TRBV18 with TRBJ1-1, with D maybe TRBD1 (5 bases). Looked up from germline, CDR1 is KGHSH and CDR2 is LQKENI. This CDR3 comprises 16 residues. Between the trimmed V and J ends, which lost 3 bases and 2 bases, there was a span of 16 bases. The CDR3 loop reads CASSPSAGGPNTEAFF. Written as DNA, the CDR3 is TGTGCCAGCTCACCCTCCGCGGGGGGACCCAACACTGAAGCTTTCTTT.

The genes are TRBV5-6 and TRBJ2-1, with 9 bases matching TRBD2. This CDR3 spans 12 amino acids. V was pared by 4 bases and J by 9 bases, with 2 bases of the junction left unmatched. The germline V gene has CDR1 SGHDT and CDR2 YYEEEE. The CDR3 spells CASSGTSPEQFF. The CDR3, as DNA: TGTGCCAGCAGCGGGACTAGCCCTGAGCAGTTCTTC.

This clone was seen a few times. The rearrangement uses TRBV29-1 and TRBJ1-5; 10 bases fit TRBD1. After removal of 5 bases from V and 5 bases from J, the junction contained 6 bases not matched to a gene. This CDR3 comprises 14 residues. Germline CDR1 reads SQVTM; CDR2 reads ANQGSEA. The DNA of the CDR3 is TGCAGCGTTCTCGGGACAGGGGCTGATCAGCCCCAGCATTTT. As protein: CSVLGTGADQPQHF.

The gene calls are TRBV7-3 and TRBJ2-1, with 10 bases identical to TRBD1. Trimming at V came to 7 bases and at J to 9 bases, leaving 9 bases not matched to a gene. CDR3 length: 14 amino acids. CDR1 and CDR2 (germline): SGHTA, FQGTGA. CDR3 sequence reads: CASNRGQGIGEQFF. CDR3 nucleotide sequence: TGTGCCAGCAATCGGGGACAGGGGATAGGTGAGCAGTTCTTC.

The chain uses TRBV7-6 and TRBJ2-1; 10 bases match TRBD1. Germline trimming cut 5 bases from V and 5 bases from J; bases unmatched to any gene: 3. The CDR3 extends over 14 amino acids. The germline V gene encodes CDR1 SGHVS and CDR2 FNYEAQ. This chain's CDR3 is CASSQGQGHNEQFF. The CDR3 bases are TGTGCCAGCAGCCAGGGACAGGGGCACAATGAGCAGTTCTTC.

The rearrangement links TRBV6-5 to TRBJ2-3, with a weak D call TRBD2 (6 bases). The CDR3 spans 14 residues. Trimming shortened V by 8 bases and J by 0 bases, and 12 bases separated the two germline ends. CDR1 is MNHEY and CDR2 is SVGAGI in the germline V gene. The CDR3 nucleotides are TGTGCCAGCGGGGGGACGGCTAGCACAGATACGCAGTATTTT. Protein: CASGGTASTDTQYF.

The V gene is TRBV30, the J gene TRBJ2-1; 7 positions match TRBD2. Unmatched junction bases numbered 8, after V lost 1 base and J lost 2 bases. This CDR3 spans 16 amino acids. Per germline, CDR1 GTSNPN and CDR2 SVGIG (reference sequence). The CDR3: CAWSGTSGATYNEQFF. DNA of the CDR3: TGTGCCTGGAGTGGAACGAGCGGGGCTACCTACAATGAGCAGTTCTTC.

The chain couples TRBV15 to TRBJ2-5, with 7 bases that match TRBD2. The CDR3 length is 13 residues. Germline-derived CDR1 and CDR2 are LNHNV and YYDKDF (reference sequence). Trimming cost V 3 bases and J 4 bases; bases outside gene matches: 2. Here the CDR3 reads CATSRWGGETQYF. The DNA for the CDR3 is TGTGCCACCAGCAGGTGGGGGGGAGAGACCCAGTACTTC.

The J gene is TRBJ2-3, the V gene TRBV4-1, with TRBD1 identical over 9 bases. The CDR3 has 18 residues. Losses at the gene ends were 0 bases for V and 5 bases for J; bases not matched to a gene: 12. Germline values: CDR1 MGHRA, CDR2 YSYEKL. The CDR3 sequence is CASSQEAPPGQGQDTQYF. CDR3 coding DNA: TGCGCCAGCAGCCAAGAAGCGCCTCCGGGACAGGGTCAAGATACGCAGTATTTT.

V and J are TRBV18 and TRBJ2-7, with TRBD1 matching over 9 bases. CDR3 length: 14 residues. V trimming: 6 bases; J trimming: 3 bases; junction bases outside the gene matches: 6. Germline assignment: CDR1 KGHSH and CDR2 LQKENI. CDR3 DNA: TGTGCCAGCTCCTCTAAGGGACAGGGCTACGAGCAGTACGTC. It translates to CASSSKGQGYEQYV.

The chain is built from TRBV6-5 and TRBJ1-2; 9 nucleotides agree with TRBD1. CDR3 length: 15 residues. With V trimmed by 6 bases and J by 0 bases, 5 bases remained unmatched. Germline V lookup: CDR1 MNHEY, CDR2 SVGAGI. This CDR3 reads CASSLGQGSNYGYTF. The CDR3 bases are TGTGCCAGCAGCTTAGGACAGGGGTCTAACTATGGCTACACCTTC.

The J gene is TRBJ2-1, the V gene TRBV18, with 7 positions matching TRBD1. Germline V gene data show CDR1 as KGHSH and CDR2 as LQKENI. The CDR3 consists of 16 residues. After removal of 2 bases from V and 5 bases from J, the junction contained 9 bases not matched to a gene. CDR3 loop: CASSPYLAGGDNEQFF. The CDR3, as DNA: TGTGCCAGCTCACCATACCTAGCAGGGGGAGACAATGAGCAGTTCTTC. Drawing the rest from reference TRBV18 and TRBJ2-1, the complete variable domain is NAGVMQNPRHLVRRRGQEARLRCSPMKGHSHVYWYRQLPEEGLKFMVYLQKENIIDESGMPKERFSAEFPKEGPSILRIQQVVRGDSAAYFCASSPYLAGGDNEQFFGPGTRLTVL.

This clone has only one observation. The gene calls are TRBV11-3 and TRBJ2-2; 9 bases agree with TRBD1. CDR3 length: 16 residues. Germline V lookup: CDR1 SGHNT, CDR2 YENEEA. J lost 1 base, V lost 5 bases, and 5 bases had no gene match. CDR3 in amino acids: CASSPQGAGNTGELFF. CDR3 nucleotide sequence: TGTGCCAGCAGCCCACAGGGGGCGGGGAACACCGGGGAGCTGTTTTTT. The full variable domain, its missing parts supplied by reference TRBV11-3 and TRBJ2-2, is EAGVVQSPRYKIIEKKQPVAFWCNPISGHNTLYWYLQNLGQGPELLIRYENEEAVDDSQLPKDRFSAERLKGVDSTLKIQPAELGDSAVYLCASSPQGAGNTGELFFGEGSRLTVL.

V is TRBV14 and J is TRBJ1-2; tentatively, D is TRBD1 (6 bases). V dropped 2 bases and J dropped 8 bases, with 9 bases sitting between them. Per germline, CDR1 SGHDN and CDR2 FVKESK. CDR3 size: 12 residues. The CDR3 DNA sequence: TGTGCCAGCAGCCAAACCAGGGGAGGCTACACCTTC. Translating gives CASSQTRGGYTF.

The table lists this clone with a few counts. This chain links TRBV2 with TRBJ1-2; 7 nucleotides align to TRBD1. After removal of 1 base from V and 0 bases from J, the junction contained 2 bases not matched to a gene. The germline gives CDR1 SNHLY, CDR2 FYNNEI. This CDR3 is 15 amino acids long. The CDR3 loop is CASSEGGTANYGYTF. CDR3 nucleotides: TGTGCCAGCAGTGAAGGGGGGACAGCTAACTATGGCTACACCTTC.

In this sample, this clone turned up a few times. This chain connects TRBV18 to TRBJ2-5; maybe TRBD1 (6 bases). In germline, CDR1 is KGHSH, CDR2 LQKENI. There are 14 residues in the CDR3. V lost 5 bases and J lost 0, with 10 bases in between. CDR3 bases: TGTGCCAGCTCAGCGACAGGACACCAAGAGACCCAGTACTTC. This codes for CASSATGHQETQYF.

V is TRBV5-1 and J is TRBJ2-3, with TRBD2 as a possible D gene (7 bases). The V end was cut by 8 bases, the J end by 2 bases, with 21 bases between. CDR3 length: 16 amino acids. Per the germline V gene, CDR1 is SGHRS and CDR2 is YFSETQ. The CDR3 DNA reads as TGCGCCAGTTCACGACGGGCGGGGGCTTACACAGATACGCAGTATTTT. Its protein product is CASSRRAGAYTDTQYF.

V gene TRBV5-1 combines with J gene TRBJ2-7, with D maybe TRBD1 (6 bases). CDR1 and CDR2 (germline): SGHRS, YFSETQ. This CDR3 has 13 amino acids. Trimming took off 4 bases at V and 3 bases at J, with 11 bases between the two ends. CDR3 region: CASSRTEFYEQYF. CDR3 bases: TGCGCCAGCAGCCGGACAGAGTTCTACGAGCAGTACTTC.

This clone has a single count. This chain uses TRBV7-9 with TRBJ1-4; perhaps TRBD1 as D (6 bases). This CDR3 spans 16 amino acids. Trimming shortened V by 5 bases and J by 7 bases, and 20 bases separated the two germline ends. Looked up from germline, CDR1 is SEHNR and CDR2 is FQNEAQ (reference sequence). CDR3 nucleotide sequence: TGTGCCAGCAGCACCGGACAGATACCTCTAACTGAAAAACTGTTTTTT. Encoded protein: CASSTGQIPLTEKLFF.